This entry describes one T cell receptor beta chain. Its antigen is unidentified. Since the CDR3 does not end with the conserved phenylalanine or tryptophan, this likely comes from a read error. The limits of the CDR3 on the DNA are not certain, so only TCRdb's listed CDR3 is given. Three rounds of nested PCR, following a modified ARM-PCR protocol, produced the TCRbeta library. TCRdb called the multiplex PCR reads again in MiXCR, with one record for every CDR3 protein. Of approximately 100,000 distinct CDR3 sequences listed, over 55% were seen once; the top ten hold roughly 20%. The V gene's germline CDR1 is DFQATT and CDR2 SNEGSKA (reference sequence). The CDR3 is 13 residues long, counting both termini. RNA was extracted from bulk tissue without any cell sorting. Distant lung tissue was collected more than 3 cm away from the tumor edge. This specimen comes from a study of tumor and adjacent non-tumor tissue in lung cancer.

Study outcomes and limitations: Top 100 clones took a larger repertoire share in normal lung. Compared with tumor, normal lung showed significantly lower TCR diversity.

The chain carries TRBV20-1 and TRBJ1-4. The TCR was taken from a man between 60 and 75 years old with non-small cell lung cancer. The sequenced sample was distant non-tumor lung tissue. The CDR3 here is CSARDSGSHGNFL.